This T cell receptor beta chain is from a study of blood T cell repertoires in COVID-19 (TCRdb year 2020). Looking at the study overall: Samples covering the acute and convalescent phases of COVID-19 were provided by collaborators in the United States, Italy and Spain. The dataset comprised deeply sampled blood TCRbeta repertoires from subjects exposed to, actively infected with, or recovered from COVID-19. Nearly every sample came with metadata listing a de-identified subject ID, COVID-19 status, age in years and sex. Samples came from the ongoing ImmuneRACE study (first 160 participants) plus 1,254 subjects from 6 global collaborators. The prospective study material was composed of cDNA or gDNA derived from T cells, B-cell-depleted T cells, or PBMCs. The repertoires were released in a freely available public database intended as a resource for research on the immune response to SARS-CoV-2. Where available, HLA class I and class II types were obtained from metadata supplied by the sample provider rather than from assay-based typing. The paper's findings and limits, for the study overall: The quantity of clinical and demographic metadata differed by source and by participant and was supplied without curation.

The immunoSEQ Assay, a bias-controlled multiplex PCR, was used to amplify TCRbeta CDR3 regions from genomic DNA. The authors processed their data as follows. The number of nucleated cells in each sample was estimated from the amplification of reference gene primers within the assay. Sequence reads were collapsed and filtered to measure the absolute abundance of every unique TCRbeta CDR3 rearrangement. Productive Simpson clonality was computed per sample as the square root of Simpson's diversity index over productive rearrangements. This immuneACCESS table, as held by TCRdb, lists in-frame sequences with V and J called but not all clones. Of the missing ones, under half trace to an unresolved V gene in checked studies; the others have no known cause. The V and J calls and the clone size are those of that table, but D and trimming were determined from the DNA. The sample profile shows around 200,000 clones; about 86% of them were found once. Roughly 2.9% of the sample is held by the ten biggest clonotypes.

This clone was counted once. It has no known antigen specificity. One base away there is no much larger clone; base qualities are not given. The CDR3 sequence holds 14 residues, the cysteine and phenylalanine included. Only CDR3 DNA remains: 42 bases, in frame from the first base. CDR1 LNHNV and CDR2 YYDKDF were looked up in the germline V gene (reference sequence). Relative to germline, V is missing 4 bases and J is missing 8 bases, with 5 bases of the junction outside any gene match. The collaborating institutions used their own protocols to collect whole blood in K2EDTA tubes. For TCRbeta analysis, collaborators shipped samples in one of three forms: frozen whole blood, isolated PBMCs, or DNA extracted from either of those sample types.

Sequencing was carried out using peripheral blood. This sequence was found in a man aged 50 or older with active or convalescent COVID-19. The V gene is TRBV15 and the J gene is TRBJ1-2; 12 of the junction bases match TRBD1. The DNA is TGTGCCACCAGCACGGCGGGGACAGGGGGCGGCTACACCTTC. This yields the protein CATSTAGTGGGYTF.